The 29 T cell receptor beta chains given below trace back to one sample, sequenced in a study of early T cells in non-severe SARS-CoV-2 infection. TCRdb re-called the 5' RACE reads with MiXCR, one entry per CDR3 protein. In the table there are some 66,000 distinct CDR3 sequences, roughly 9.1% of which are singletons. The specimen was whole blood. All receptors come from an adult who was a healthcare worker with PCR-confirmed SARS-CoV-2 infection or an uninfected control (not recorded which).

This rearrangement joins TRBV29-1 to TRBJ2-1, with TRBD2 identical over 7 bases. Per the germline V gene, CDR1 is SQVTM and CDR2 is ANQGSEA. The junction had 8 bases not matched to a gene; V was cut back by 3 bases and J by 3 bases. This CDR3 has 15 residues. The CDR3 DNA sequence: TGCAGCGTTGAGGGCGGGAGTGGTTACTACAATGAGCAGTTCTTC. It codes for CSVEGGSGYYNEQFF.

This clonotype has only a few counts. J is TRBJ2-1 and V is TRBV5-6; TRBD1 might be the D (5 bases). The length of the CDR3 is 16 residues. Germline V gene data show CDR1 as SGHDT and CDR2 as YYEEEE. V lost 2 bases, J lost 0 bases, and 12 bases lay in between. Here the CDR3 DNA reads TGTGCCAGCAGCTTCAGGGCGTACGGCTCCTACAATGAGCAGTTCTTC. As protein: CASSFRAYGSYNEQFF.

This clonotype was seen only a few times. The V gene is TRBV2, the J gene TRBJ2-1; D might be TRBD1 (6 bases). CDR1 is SNHLY, CDR2 FYNNEI, per germline. The V gene lost 6 bases and the J gene lost 8 bases, with 26 bases spanning the gap. The CDR3 spans 17 residues. CDR3 protein: CASRSGTTPGRADEQFF. The CDR3 nucleotides are TGTGCCAGCAGGTCGGGGACAACTCCCGGCCGAGCGGATGAGCAGTTCTTC.

This clonotype was detected ten times or more. The chain employs TRBV10-3 and TRBJ1-2; 8 nucleotides agree with TRBD1. The germline V gene has CDR1 ENHRY and CDR2 SYGVKD. The V segment lost 6 bases and the J segment 6 bases; nucleotides outside the gene matches: 6. The CDR3 totals 13 residues. The CDR3 sequence is CAISPTGEDGYTF. As DNA, the CDR3 is TGTGCCATCAGCCCGACAGGGGAGGATGGCTACACCTTC.

The chain links TRBV12-3 or TRBV12-4 to TRBJ2-3; D is ambiguous. The CDR3 loop spans 13 amino acids. The germline V and J ends were trimmed by 3 bases and 8 bases, with 12 bases remaining between them. The CDR3 region has the DNA TGTGCCAGCAGTTTCGGACCCTTCGCTACGCAGTATTTT. It translates to CASSFGPFATQYF.

The chain combines TRBV29-1 with TRBJ2-7; the match to TRBD2 covers 10 bases. V was clipped by 2 bases and J by 4 bases; unmatched bases: 8. Germline lookup yields CDR1 SQVTM and CDR2 ANQGSEA. The CDR3 contains 15 residues. CDR3 residues: CSVERLAGNPYEQYF. The CDR3 DNA reads as TGCAGCGTTGAAAGACTAGCGGGTAACCCGTACGAGCAGTACTTC.

V is TRBV7-3 and J is TRBJ1-6; no firm D call. V shed 3 bases and J shed 10 bases, with 7 bases lying between them. Germline V gives CDR1 SGHTA, CDR2 FQGTGA. The length of the CDR3 is 12 residues. CDR3 sequence reads: CASSFQRSPLHF. CDR3 bases: TGTGCCAGCAGCTTCCAAAGATCACCCCTCCACTTT.

The chain recombines TRBV4-2 with TRBJ2-2; 10 bases are a match to TRBD2. The CDR3 is 14 residues long. CDR1 and CDR2 from the germline V gene are LGHNA and YNFKEQ. The V segment lost 7 bases and the J segment 7 bases; nucleotides outside the gene matches: 6. This CDR3 reads CASTLAGALGELFF. CDR3 DNA: TGTGCCAGCACCCTAGCGGGAGCGCTCGGGGAGCTGTTTTTT.

This chain joins TRBV3-1 and TRBJ2-3; D may be TRBD2 (5 bases). Germline CDR1 is LGHDT and CDR2 is YNNKEL (reference sequence). This CDR3 is built from 16 residues. Trimming stripped 1 base from V and 0 bases from J, with 11 bases between. The chain's CDR3 is CASSQALGTSTDTQYF. CDR3 nucleotide sequence: TGTGCCAGCAGCCAAGCACTAGGAACTAGCACAGATACGCAGTATTTT.

This clonotype was detected a few times. The chain combines TRBV20-1 with TRBJ2-7, with a possible D match to TRBD2 (6 bases). Trimming stripped 7 bases from V and 2 bases from J, with 18 bases between. The V gene's germline CDR1 is DFQATT and CDR2 SNEGSKA (reference sequence). This CDR3 comprises 14 residues. CDR3 in DNA: TGCAGTGGGGCGGACTATGCGGGAACCTACGAGCAGTACTTC. It yields the protein CSGADYAGTYEQYF.

This clonotype was counted a few times. The chain has TRBV30 and TRBJ2-7; D uncertain. The CDR3 runs to 16 residues. Germline lookup yields CDR1 GTSNPN and CDR2 SVGIG (reference sequence). The germline V and J ends were trimmed by 1 base and 2 bases, with 18 bases remaining between them. CDR3 sequence (DNA): TGTGCCTGGAGTGCCGCTCCGGGCCCCGCAGCCTACGAGCAGTACTTC. It encodes CAWSAAPGPAAYEQYF.

A note on this clonotype: This CDR3 fails to terminate in the conserved phenylalanine or tryptophan, so it likely reflects a read error. The rearrangement joins TRBV7-2 to TRBJ1-2; a weak D match, TRBD1 (5 bases). The CDR3 extends over 15 amino acids. Trimming took 5 bases from V and 0 from J, leaving 13 bases between them. The germline gives CDR1 SGHTA, CDR2 FQGNSA. CDR3 residues: CASSPPGESNYGYTS. The CDR3 DNA is TGTGCCAGCAGCCCTCCGGGGGAGTCTAACTATGGCTACACCTCC.

The sample holds many counts of this clonotype. The chain is built from TRBV21-1 and TRBJ1-5. TRBV21-1 is reported as a pseudogene. This CDR3 contains 20 residues. CDR3 sequence reads: CASSKAAGPKCLYSNQPQHF. The CDR3 DNA sequence: TGTGCCAGCAGCAAAGCGGCAGGGCCGAAATGCCTCTATAGCAATCAGCCCCAGCATTTT.

This clonotype was picked up many times. This sequence joins TRBV4-2 and TRBJ2-7; 7 positions match TRBD2. The J segment lost 4 bases and the V segment lost 0 bases, leaving 9 bases of the junction unmatched. The length of the CDR3 is 16 residues. Germline V CDR1 and CDR2: LGHNA, YNFKEQ. CDR3 coding DNA: TGTGCCAGCAGCCAAGATCGGAGCGGGACGGTTTACGAGCAGTACTTC. It specifies CASSQDRSGTVYEQYF.

The table lists this clonotype with many counts. V is TRBV9 and J is TRBJ2-3; 13 positions agree with TRBD2. Losses at the gene ends were 0 bases for V and 5 bases for J; bases not matched to a gene: 6. Germline CDR1 reads SGDLS; CDR2 reads YYNGEE. This CDR3 is built from 17 residues. CDR3 loop: CASSVGGLAGVGDTQYF. The CDR3 coding sequence is TGTGCCAGCAGCGTAGGTGGACTAGCGGGAGTAGGAGATACGCAGTATTTT.

This clonotype was counted a few times. CDR3 coding DNA: TGTGCCAGCAGTGTACCCCCAGCGGGAGGCTCTTACGAGCAGTACTTC. Its translation is CASSVPPAGGSYEQYF. J is TRBJ2-7 and V is TRBV2; 9 bases match TRBD2. The germline V gene has CDR1 SNHLY and CDR2 FYNNEI. The CDR3 spans 16 residues. The V and J ends lost 4 bases and 4 bases, in that order; junction bases with no gene match: 11.

V gene TRBV20-1 combines with J gene TRBJ1-3; D remains unclear. V was pared by 4 bases and J by 0 bases, with 10 bases between. Germline loops: CDR1 DFQATT, CDR2 SNEGSKA (reference sequence). This CDR3 contains 14 residues. CDR3 amino acids: CSANDGLSGNTIYF. The CDR3 bases are TGCAGTGCTAATGACGGCCTCTCTGGAAACACCATATATTTT.

The V call is TRBV5-1, the J call TRBJ1-1; TRBD1 matches at 7 bases. Germline V gene sequence: CDR1 SGHRS, CDR2 YFSETQ. V gave up 0 bases and J gave up 4 bases; unmatched junction bases: 3. The CDR3 sequence is 14 residues long. CDR3 region: CASSLDRGGTEAFF. The DNA for the CDR3 is TGCGCCAGCAGCTTGGACAGGGGTGGCACTGAAGCTTTCTTT.

This clonotype has more than one count but fewer than ten. This chain uses TRBV9 with TRBJ1-4; D is unclear. V was pared by 6 bases and J by 3 bases, with 15 bases between. Germline-derived CDR1 and CDR2 are SGDLS and YYNGEE. The CDR3 extends over 15 amino acids. The CDR3 DNA follows: TGTGCCAGCACCAAGACGGACGGGTCTAATGAAAAACTGTTTTTT. It translates to CASTKTDGSNEKLFF.

This clonotype has at least ten counts. As DNA, the CDR3 is TGCGCCAGCAGATCCGGACAGGGCTTACGCAATGAGCAGTTCTTC. Translating it yields CASRSGQGLRNEQFF. The V gene is TRBV4-1, the J gene TRBJ2-1; 8 bases agree with TRBD1. The germline gives CDR1 MGHRA, CDR2 YSYEKL. The CDR3 runs 15 residues. V gave up 6 bases and J gave up 6 bases; unmatched junction bases: 10.

The CDR3 DNA follows: TGCAGTGCTAGAGATCCATTTTCCCTCTACGAGCAGTACTTC. The encoded protein is CSARDPFSLYEQYF. The chain links TRBV20-1 to TRBJ2-7, with no clear D. Looked up from germline, CDR1 is DFQATT and CDR2 is SNEGSKA (reference sequence). V shed 0 bases and J shed 3 bases, with 12 bases lying between them. CDR3 size: 14 residues.

This clonotype was observed many times. The V gene is TRBV20-1, the J gene TRBJ2-2, with D hard to call. CDR1 and CDR2 from the germline V gene are DFQATT and SNEGSKA (reference sequence). There are 13 residues in the CDR3. The V end lost 4 bases, the J end lost 4 bases, and 10 bases lay between the germline ends. CDR3 loop: CSAIATATGELFF. The CDR3 DNA reads as TGCAGTGCTATAGCAACAGCCACCGGGGAGCTGTTTTTT.

The table lists this clonotype with many counts. The rearrangement links TRBV6-1 to TRBJ2-2; TRBD2 aligns across 12 bases. V was pared by 2 bases and J by 6 bases, with 1 base of the junction left unmatched. The CDR3 totals 15 residues. Looked up from germline, CDR1 is MNHNS and CDR2 is SASEGT. This CDR3 reads CASSELAGGPGELFF. The CDR3 nucleotides read TGTGCCAGCAGTGAACTAGCGGGAGGGCCCGGGGAGCTGTTTTTT.

This clonotype was seen more than once but under ten times. The chain combines TRBV18 with TRBJ2-7; D remains unclear. The V end was cut by 3 bases, the J end by 2 bases, with 17 bases between. CDR3 length: 16 residues. Germline V gene sequence: CDR1 KGHSH, CDR2 LQKENI. DNA of the CDR3: TGTGCCAGCTCACCCTCCCAAGTAATCACACCCTACGAGCAGTACTTC. Translated: CASSPSQVITPYEQYF. The complete variable domain, with remaining parts taken from reference TRBV18 and TRBJ2-7, reads NAGVMQNPRHLVRRRGQEARLRCSPMKGHSHVYWYRQLPEEGLKFMVYLQKENIIDESGMPKERFSAEFPKEGPSILRIQQVVRGDSAAYFCASSPSQVITPYEQYFGPGTRLTVT.

This clonotype was found a few times. The rearrangement uses TRBV2 and TRBJ2-3; 9 positions agree with TRBD2. The CDR3 sequence is 16 residues long. Trimming took 5 bases from V and 5 from J; bases not matched to a gene: 11. The germline gives CDR1 SNHLY, CDR2 FYNNEI. The CDR3 bases are TGTGCCAGCAGTCGGGCCGGCGGGAGGGCCGTAGATACGCAGTATTTT. It yields the protein CASSRAGGRAVDTQYF.

This clonotype was counted many times. This rearrangement joins TRBV11-3 to TRBJ2-1, with 11 bases fitting TRBD2. CDR3 length: 19 amino acids. V dropped 4 bases and J dropped 0; count of bases not matched to a gene: 11. CDR1 and CDR2 from the germline V gene are SGHNT and YENEEA. CDR3 region: CASSSETSGTPYSYNEQFF. The CDR3 coding sequence is TGTGCCAGCAGCTCCGAGACTAGCGGGACGCCGTACTCCTACAATGAGCAGTTCTTC. Variable domain in full (rest from reference TRBV11-3 and TRBJ2-1): EAGVVQSPRYKIIEKKQPVAFWCNPISGHNTLYWYLQNLGQGPELLIRYENEEAVDDSQLPKDRFSAERLKGVDSTLKIQPAELGDSAVYLCASSSETSGTPYSYNEQFFGPGTRLTVL.

This clonotype was seen only a few times. This rearrangement joins TRBV29-1 to TRBJ2-2; 10 positions agree with TRBD1. Per germline, CDR1 SQVTM and CDR2 ANQGSEA. Trimming took 6 bases from V and 5 from J; bases not matched to a gene: 6. This CDR3 comprises 14 residues. This CDR3 is CSVDRGRGTGELFF. The CDR3 region has the DNA TGCAGCGTCGACAGGGGGCGCGGAACCGGGGAGCTGTTTTTT.

This clonotype was observed a handful of times. The chain uses TRBV6-6 and TRBJ1-1, with D perhaps matching TRBD1 (5 bases). Trimming took 0 bases from V and 5 from J, leaving 13 bases between them. Germline CDR1 reads MNHNY; CDR2 reads SVGAGI (reference sequence). This CDR3 region has 15 residues. The DNA of the CDR3 is TGTGCCAGCAGTTACTCGTCAGGGAGCGGGACTGAAGCTTTCTTT. This encodes CASSYSSGSGTEAFF.

This clonotype was seen many times. The rearrangement links TRBV20-1 to TRBJ2-3; 9 bases map to TRBD2. V trimming: 1 base; J trimming: 2 bases; junction bases outside the gene matches: 1. The V gene's germline CDR1 is DFQATT and CDR2 SNEGSKA (reference sequence). The length of the CDR3 is 14 residues. This CDR3 is CSARVAGVTDTQYF. The CDR3 DNA reads TGCAGTGCTAGAGTAGCGGGAGTCACAGATACGCAGTATTTT.